The clone carrying this TCR beta chain was detected many times. Its specificity is not known. In germline, CDR1 is SGHTS, CDR2 YDEGEE. The CDR3 length is 14 residues. V gave up 2 bases and J gave up 6 bases, with 12 bases separating them. The sample belongs to a study of early T cells in non-severe SARS-CoV-2 infection. Study summary: Sequenced material consisted of bulk RNA (from unsorted whole blood), and chains were unpaired.

Study-wide results and caveats: There was a bias toward anti-spike CD8 responses in VDJdb matching, which missed private and CD4 specificities.

cDNA molecules, individually, were tagged with unique molecular identifiers. Each CDR3 protein is one row after TCRdb ran MiXCR on the 5' RACE reads. The sample consists of 25,000 to 35,000 distinct CDR3 sequences, approximately 5% of them appearing once. This chain joins TRBV5-8 and TRBJ2-4, with D maybe TRBD1 (6 bases). The sequencing input was whole blood. The clonotype was recovered from an adult who was a healthcare worker with PCR-confirmed SARS-CoV-2 infection or an uninfected control (not recorded which). For the CDR3, the DNA is TGTGCCAGCAGCTTTAATCCACAGGGAAACATTCAGTACTTC. It specifies CASSFNPQGNIQYF.